Reported below is one T cell receptor (beta chain). Libraries were prepared by immunoSEQ multiplex PCR; TCRdb keeps only in-frame clonotypes and omits some of them. The data show 150,000 to 200,000 clones, 94% seen once. The data stem from a study of control samples from healthy donors and cancer patients. The germline CDR1 and CDR2 sequences are MGHRA and YSYEKL. Losses at the gene ends were 1 base for V and 1 base for J; bases not matched to a gene: 9. The CDR3 runs 17 residues. The chain joins TRBV4-1 to TRBJ1-1, with 7 bases fitting TRBD1. The sequence was collected from a woman under 30 in good health. Input material: blood. CDR3: CASSQAIPPGGNTEAFF. DNA of the CDR3: TGCGCCAGCAGCCAAGCGATCCCCCCAGGGGGGAACACTGAAGCTTTCTTT.